Listed below are T cell receptor beta chains from one sample, sequenced in a study of Graves' ophthalmopathy and Graves' hyperthyroidism. TCRdb recomputed calls from the multiplex PCR reads with MiXCR, one row per CDR3 protein. The data contain 150,000 to 200,000 distinct CDR3 sequences, about two fifths of them singletons. The sample consisted of peripheral blood. The receptor set was obtained from a young man with Graves' ophthalmopathy. CDR3s leave out the opening cysteine and the closing phenylalanine or tryptophan. The order of the fields is V gene, CDR3 protein.

TRBV7-8	ASSLGRWAFEQY
TRBV30	AWRPDSVTLNSPLH
TRBV10-3	ALGAGGGYT
TRBV7-2	ASSFSSGADYEQY
TRBV11-2	ASSLETGGWDYGYT
TRBV12-3/TRBV12-4	ASSPDSYEQY
TRBV6-2/TRBV6-3	ASSEAIGTGELF
TRBV11-2	ASSLDRLSETQY
TRBV25-1	ASSETGEAF
TRBV6-1	ASSLAGVQGETQY
TRBV4-3	ASSQNQRTRNTEAF
TRBV13	ASRWTSIKGELF
TRBV27	ASSLSRDSANTGELF
TRBV12-3/TRBV12-4	ASVETGVNTEAF
TRBV30	AWIPFPGQETQY
TRBV6-2/TRBV6-3	ASVNQQGSYEQY
TRBV4-1	ASSLRPRGQSNQPQH
TRBV12-3/TRBV12-4	ASSGRTGLGSYNSPLH
TRBV7-9	ASSLGFRAAAGANVLT
TRBV12-3/TRBV12-4	ASSLDVWGGTEAF
TRBV12-5	ASGLNLNTEAF
TRBV5-1	ASLSGLAEQETQY
TRBV7-9	ASSPQLTVNTEAF
TRBV4-3	ASSQRRPRPGAYQETQY
TRBV27	ASTPLFPNSPLH
TRBV20-1	SAELAGPQETQY
TRBV6-2/TRBV6-3	ASANPGLASRFKDEQY
TRBV28	ASSSRDRDQPQH
TRBV7-2	ASSPGGSRETQY
TRBV12-3/TRBV12-4	ASSYFPYTEAF
TRBV6-2/TRBV6-3	ASSPDGKSAF
TRBV30	AWGDSNQPQH
TRBV12-3/TRBV12-4	ASSLDVAGRGTEAF
TRBV28	ASSFLLRTGKGQPQH
TRBV19	ASSMGTPTYYEQY
TRBV12-3/TRBV12-4	ASTLGGLAEAF
TRBV20-1	SARGEGNAGSWSNQPQH
TRBV29-1	SVGAPTGTLGGETQY
TRBV15	ATSRDRGPNQPQH
TRBV12-3/TRBV12-4	ASSLLFHEQY
TRBV30	AWMAPSGRGTGELF
TRBV15	ATSRDPLPGTEAF
TRBV28	ASSVTGRTEAF
TRBV12-3/TRBV12-4	ASSLPRVGQY
TRBV27	ASSRGGASQPQH